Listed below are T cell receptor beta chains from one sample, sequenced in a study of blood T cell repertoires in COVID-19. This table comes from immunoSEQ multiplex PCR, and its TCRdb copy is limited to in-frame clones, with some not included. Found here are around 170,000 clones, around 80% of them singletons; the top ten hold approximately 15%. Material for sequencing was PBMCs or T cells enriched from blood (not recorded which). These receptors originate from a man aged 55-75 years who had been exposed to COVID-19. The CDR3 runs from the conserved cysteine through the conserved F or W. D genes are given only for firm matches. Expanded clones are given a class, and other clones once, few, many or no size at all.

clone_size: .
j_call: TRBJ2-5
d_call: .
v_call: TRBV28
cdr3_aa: CASSLFPSEGTQYF
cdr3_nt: TGTGCCAGCAGTTTATTCCCTAGCGAGGGGACCCAGTACTTC

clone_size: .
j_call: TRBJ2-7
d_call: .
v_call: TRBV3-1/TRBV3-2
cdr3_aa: CASSQEVQGYEQYF
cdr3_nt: TGTGCCAGCAGCCAAGAGGTCCAGGGCTACGAGCAGTACTTC

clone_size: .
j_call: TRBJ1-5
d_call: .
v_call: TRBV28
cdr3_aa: CASSFLRRNQPQHF
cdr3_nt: TGTGCCAGCAGTTTTCTCCGCAGGAATCAGCCCCAGCATTTT

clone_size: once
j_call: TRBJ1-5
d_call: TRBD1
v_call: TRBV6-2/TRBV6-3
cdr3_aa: CASSYSRGEVTGSNQPQHF
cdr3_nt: TGTGCCAGCAGTTACTCGAGGGGGGAGGTGACAGGGAGCAATCAGCCCCAGCATTTT

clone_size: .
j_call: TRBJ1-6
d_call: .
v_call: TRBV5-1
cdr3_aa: CASSPVRDRSPLHF
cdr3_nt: TGCGCCAGCAGCCCAGTGCGTGACAGATCACCCCTCCACTTT

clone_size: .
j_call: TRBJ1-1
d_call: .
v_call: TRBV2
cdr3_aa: CASSEVTPGRWIEAFF
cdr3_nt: TGTGCCAGCAGTGAAGTCACCCCGGGTAGGTGGATTGAAGCTTTCTTT

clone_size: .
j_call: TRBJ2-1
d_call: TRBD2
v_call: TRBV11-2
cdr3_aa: CASSIGLAGTNEQFF
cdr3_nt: TGTGCCAGCAGCATCGGACTAGCGGGGACCAATGAGCAGTTCTTC

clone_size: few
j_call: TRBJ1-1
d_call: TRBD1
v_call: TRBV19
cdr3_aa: CASRVTGGTEAFF
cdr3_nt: TGTGCCAGTCGAGTAACAGGGGGCACTGAAGCTTTCTTT

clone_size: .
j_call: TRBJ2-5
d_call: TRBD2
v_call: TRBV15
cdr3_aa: CATSGDEGTSGRRETQYF
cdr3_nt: TGTGCCACCAGCGGGGACGAGGGGACTAGCGGGAGGCGGGAGACCCAGTACTTC

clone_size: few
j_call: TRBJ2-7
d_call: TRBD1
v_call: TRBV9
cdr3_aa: CASSIGQGFGEQYF
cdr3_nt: TGTGCCAGCAGTATCGGACAGGGGTTCGGCGAGCAGTACTTC

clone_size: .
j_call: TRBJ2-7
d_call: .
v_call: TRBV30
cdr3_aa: CAWSVLLAASYEQYF
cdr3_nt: TGTGCCTGGAGTGTACTCCTAGCCGCGTCCTACGAGCAGTACTTC

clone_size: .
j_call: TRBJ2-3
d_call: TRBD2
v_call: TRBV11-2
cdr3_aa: CASSSHVREGDTQYF
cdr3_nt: TGTGCCAGCAGCTCCCATGTTCGGGAGGGAGATACGCAGTATTTT

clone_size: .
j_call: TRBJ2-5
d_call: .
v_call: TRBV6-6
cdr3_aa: CASSYGNGGTQYF
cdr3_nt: TGTGCCAGCAGTTACGGAAACGGGGGGACCCAGTACTTC

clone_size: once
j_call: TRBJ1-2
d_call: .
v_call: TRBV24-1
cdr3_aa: CATSDSGERFWYGYTF
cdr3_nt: TGTGCCACCAGTGATTCGGGGGAAAGATTTTGGTATGGCTACACCTTC

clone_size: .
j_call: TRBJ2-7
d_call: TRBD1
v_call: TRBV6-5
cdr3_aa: CASSLLSRGRYEQYF
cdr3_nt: TGTGCCAGCAGCCTCCTATCTAGGGGGCGGTACGAGCAGTACTTC

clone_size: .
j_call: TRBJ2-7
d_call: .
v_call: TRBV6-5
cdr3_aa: CASGEGGQYF
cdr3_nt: TGTGCCAGCGGGGAGGGGGGGCAGTACTTC

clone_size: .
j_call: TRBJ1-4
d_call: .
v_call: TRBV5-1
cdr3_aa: CASSLSGGVDEKLFF
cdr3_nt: TGCGCCAGCAGCTTGTCCGGGGGAGTAGATGAAAAACTGTTTTTT